The 5 T cell receptor beta chains below all came from one sample that was sequenced in a study of T-cell reconstitution after alpha-beta-depleted transplantation in children. TCRbeta library construction was performed incorporating unique molecular identifiers. One entry per CDR3 protein, called by TCRdb with MiXCR from the PCR reads. In the table there are hundreds of thousands of distinct CDR3 sequences, 10% to 15% of which are singletons. The sample consisted of PBMCs, mostly from graft donor cells, taken 360 days after TCRalphabeta/CD19-depleted stem cell transplant. The receptors derive from a male patient under 18 who had a stem cell transplant for acute myeloid leukemia, so the T cells may come from the graft donor.

This clonotype was seen more than once but under ten times. The rearrangement links TRBV5-1 to TRBJ2-1; weak D call: TRBD1 (6 bases). V shed 2 bases and J shed 7 bases, with 13 bases lying between them. The CDR3 totals 14 residues. Germline V gene sequence: CDR1 SGHRS, CDR2 YFSETQ. DNA for the CDR3: TGCGCCAGCAGCTTACAGGGTGAGGTTAATGAGCAGTTCTTC. Translated, it gives CASSLQGEVNEQFF.

In this sample, this clonotype turned up many times. J is TRBJ2-7 and V is TRBV4-2, with D maybe TRBD1 (5 bases). CDR1 and CDR2 from the germline V gene are LGHNA and YNFKEQ. The CDR3 totals 14 residues. V was trimmed by 3 bases and J by 3 bases, leaving 12 bases between them. In nucleotides, the CDR3 is TGTGCCAGCAGCCAGGCTCCTAGGGGCTACGAGCAGTACTTC. Residues: CASSQAPRGYEQYF.

This clonotype was picked up many times. The chain couples TRBV3-1 to TRBJ1-5; D is ambiguous. Germline values: CDR1 LGHDT, CDR2 YNNKEL (reference sequence). V lost 1 base and J 1 base, leaving 14 bases between the germline ends. The length of the CDR3 is 17 residues. The chain's CDR3 is CASSQGEGILSNQPQHF. The DNA for the CDR3 is TGTGCCAGCAGCCAAGGCGAGGGTATTCTGAGCAATCAGCCCCAGCATTTT.

Only a few counts were recorded for this clonotype. The gene calls are TRBV10-2 and TRBJ2-5; D perhaps matches TRBD2 (6 bases). The CDR3 is 13 amino acids. Per the germline V gene, CDR1 is WSHSY and CDR2 is SAAADI. The V end was cut by 6 bases, the J end by 6 bases, with 14 bases between. The CDR3 sequence is CASRGTAPKTQYF. The CDR3 DNA sequence: TGCGCCAGCAGGGGGACTGCTCCCAAGACCCAGTACTTC.

This rearrangement joins TRBV30 to TRBJ1-5; D may be TRBD1 (5 bases). Trimming took off 1 base at V and 7 bases at J, with 14 bases between the two ends. Germline assignment: CDR1 GTSNPN and CDR2 SVGIG (reference sequence). The CDR3 is made up of 14 amino acids. The CDR3 protein is CAWSDAGYGQPQHF. The CDR3 bases are TGTGCCTGGAGTGATGCAGGGTATGGGCAGCCCCAGCATTTT.